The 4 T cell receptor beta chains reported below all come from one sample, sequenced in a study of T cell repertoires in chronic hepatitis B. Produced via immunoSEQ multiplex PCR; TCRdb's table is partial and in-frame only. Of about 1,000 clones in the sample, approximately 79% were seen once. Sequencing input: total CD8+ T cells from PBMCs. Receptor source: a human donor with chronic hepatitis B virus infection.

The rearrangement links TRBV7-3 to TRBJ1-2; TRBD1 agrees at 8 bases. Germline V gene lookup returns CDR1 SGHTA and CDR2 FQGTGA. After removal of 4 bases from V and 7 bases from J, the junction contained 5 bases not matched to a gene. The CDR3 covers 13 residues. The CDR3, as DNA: TGTGCCAGCAGCTCTGGACAGGGAAGTGGCTACACCTTC. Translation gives CASSSGQGSGYTF. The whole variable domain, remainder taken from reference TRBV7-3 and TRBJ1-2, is GAGVSQTPSNKVTEKGKYVELRCDPISGHTALYWYRQSLGQGPEFLIYFQGTGAADDSGLPNDRFFAVRPEGSVSTLKIQRTERGDSAVYLCASSSGQGSGYTFGSGTRLTVV.

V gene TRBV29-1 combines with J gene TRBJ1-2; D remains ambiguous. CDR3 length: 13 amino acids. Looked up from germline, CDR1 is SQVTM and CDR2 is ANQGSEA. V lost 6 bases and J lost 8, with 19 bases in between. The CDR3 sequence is CSVVHGSVPGYTF. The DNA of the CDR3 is TGCAGCGTGGTCCACGGTTCAGTCCCCGGCTACACCTTC.

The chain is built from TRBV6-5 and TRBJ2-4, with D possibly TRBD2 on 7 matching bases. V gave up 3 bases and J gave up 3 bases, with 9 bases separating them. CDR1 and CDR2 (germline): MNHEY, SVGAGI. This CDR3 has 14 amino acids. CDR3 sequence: CASSYRGGKNIQYF. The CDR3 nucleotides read TGTGCCAGCAGTTATAGGGGGGGCAAAAACATTCAGTACTTC.

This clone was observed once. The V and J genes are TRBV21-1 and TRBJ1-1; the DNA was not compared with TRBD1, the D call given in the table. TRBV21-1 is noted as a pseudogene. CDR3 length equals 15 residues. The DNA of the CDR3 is TGTGCCAGCAGCAAAGAGTCAGGCAACAGTTCTGAAGCTTTCTTT. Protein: CASSKESGNSSEAFF.